The rows below give T cell receptor beta chains drawn from one sample of a study of blood T cell repertoires in COVID-19. Only in-frame clones appear in the TCRdb table, and some are missing; sequencing was by immunoSEQ multiplex PCR. The table lists about 200,000 clones, around nine tenths of them singletons. Sequencing was performed on peripheral blood. The receptor source for this set is a man between 18 and 29 years old with active or convalescent COVID-19. CDR3s leave out the opening cysteine and the closing phenylalanine or tryptophan.

CDR3aa: ASSIAGGSNQPQH
j_gene: TRBJ1-5
v_gene: TRBV19

CDR3aa: ASEWGQGNGGYT
j_gene: TRBJ1-2
v_gene: TRBV2

CDR3aa: ASARASGNTEAF
j_gene: TRBJ1-1
v_gene: TRBV5-1

CDR3aa: ASSIDGTSGRIRY
j_gene: TRBJ2-7
v_gene: TRBV19

CDR3aa: ASSPGGEGDTEAF
j_gene: TRBJ1-1
v_gene: TRBV11-3

CDR3aa: ASSLEYGSGVGEQY
j_gene: TRBJ2-7
v_gene: TRBV7-9

CDR3aa: ASSLGASGFFYEQY
j_gene: TRBJ2-7
v_gene: TRBV5-4

CDR3aa: AWRGQLNTEAF
j_gene: TRBJ1-1
v_gene: TRBV30

CDR3aa: ASSQILTGTEAF
j_gene: TRBJ1-1
v_gene: TRBV4-1

CDR3aa: AWSREAQETQY
j_gene: TRBJ2-5
v_gene: TRBV30

CDR3aa: AWVRDSYEQY
j_gene: TRBJ2-7
v_gene: TRBV30

CDR3aa: ASSYSDRDTLIPNTEAF
j_gene: TRBJ1-1
v_gene: TRBV6-6

CDR3aa: ASSEGSRPNQPQH
j_gene: TRBJ1-5
v_gene: TRBV2

CDR3aa: ASSSKQGDGEKLF
j_gene: TRBJ1-4
v_gene: TRBV5-4

CDR3aa: ASGKERGRETQY
j_gene: TRBJ2-5
v_gene: TRBV6-6

CDR3aa: ASSLQSHRGYT
j_gene: TRBJ1-2
v_gene: TRBV6-5

CDR3aa: ASSLEGQGSGSPLH
j_gene: TRBJ1-6
v_gene: TRBV5-1

CDR3aa: ASSGGQGKGYGYT
j_gene: TRBJ1-2
v_gene: TRBV2

CDR3aa: ASSYIADTDEQY
j_gene: TRBJ2-7
v_gene: TRBV6-5

CDR3aa: ASSLSPGDEGYT
j_gene: TRBJ1-2
v_gene: TRBV5-8

CDR3aa: ASSEVGASYNEQF
j_gene: TRBJ2-1
v_gene: TRBV27

CDR3aa: ASSLYVGGVAEAF
j_gene: TRBJ1-1
v_gene: TRBV11-2